This T cell receptor (beta chain) was observed in a study of blood T cell repertoires in COVID-19. At the level of the study: Sites across the United States, Italy and Spain contributed samples from acute and convalescent COVID-19. PBMCs, B-cell-depleted T cells, or T cells provided the cDNA or gDNA that made up the material.

Trimming cost V 5 bases and J 0 bases, with 18 bases left between them. The CDR3 is made up of 17 amino acids. CDR1 is SGHVS and CDR2 is FNYEAQ in the germline V gene. Original data processing: Cell counts per sample came from amplifying reference gene primers. Some clones are missing from TCRdb's copy, which holds only in-frame ones; the method was immunoSEQ multiplex PCR. V, J and clone size are those of that table, while D and trimming were read from the DNA. The sample carries hundreds of thousands of clones, around four fifths recorded once. V usage is TRBV7-6 and J usage is TRBJ2-3, with D hard to call. The sequence derives from a woman aged 45-65 years with acute or convalescent COVID-19. The specimen was peripheral blood. CDR3: CASSPESTTTSTDTQYF. In DNA, the CDR3 is TGTGCCAGCAGCCCGGAGTCGACCACAACTAGCACAGATACGCAGTATTTT. Using reference TRBV7-6 and TRBJ2-3 for the parts outside the CDR3, the full variable domain is GAGVSQSPRYKVTKRGQDVALRCDPISGHVSLYWYRQALGQGPEFLTYFNYEAQQDKSGLPNDRFSAERPEGSISTLTIQRTEQRDSAMYRCASSPESTTTSTDTQYFGPGTRLTVL.